These 14 T cell receptor beta chains were sequenced from one sample in a study of blood T cell repertoires in COVID-19 (dated by TCRdb to about 2020). Libraries came from the immunoSEQ multiplex PCR assay. In TCRdb, the immuneACCESS table is reduced to in-frame sequences with V and J assigned. These tables do not hold every clone; where another copy was compared, an unresolved V gene accounts for under half, and the others remain unexplained. For this sample the table gives some 250,000 clones, of which around 90% were detected only once. The ten largest clones add up to roughly 0.8% of the sample. The source material was peripheral blood. These TCRs come from a woman aged 30 to 39 with acute or convalescent COVID-19.

The rearrangement links TRBV27 to TRBJ1-1; TRBD1 might be the D (5 bases). Germline CDR1 reads MNHEY; CDR2 reads SMNVEV (reference sequence). The CDR3 is 13 amino acids. Trimming cost V 5 bases and J 5 bases, with 12 bases left between them. The CDR3 DNA is TGTGCCAGCAGTCAAATAAAGGGGACTGAAGCTTTCTTT. Translation: CASSQIKGTEAFF.

This clone appeared a few times. CDR3 coding DNA: TGTGCCACCAGCAGAGTTACAGGGGGGAACACTGAAGCTTTCTTT. It encodes CATSRVTGGNTEAFF. The gene calls are TRBV15 and TRBJ1-1, with TRBD1 identical over 8 bases. Germline CDR1 is LNHNV and CDR2 is YYDKDF (reference sequence). V shed 1 base and J 1 base; nucleotides not matched to a gene: 2. The CDR3 consists of 15 residues.

This clone was picked up one time. This chain uses TRBV5-1 with TRBJ1-2; 7 bases align to TRBD1. The CDR3 consists of 14 residues. Germline CDR1 is SGHRS and CDR2 is YFSETQ. Losses at the gene ends were 0 bases for V and 8 bases for J; bases not matched to a gene: 7. The CDR3 protein is CASSLVTGVQGYTF. CDR3 coding DNA: TGCGCCAGCAGCTTGGTCACAGGGGTTCAGGGCTACACCTTC. Filled out from reference TRBV5-1 and TRBJ1-2, the complete variable domain reads KAGVTQTPRYLIKTRGQQVTLSCSPISGHRSVSWYQQTPGQGLQFLFEYFSETQRNKGNFPGRFSGRQFSNSRSEMNVSTLELGDSALYLCASSLVTGVQGYTFGSGTRLTVV.

This chain connects TRBV30 to TRBJ2-7; 11 nucleotides line up with TRBD2. This CDR3 spans 14 amino acids. Germline V gene data show CDR1 as GTSNPN and CDR2 as SVGIG (reference sequence). Trimming at V came to 1 base and at J to 5 bases, leaving 4 bases not matched to a gene. CDR3 amino acids: CAWSGLAGKDEQYF. As DNA, the CDR3 is TGTGCCTGGAGTGGACTAGCGGGAAAGGACGAGCAGTACTTC.

As regards this clone: This sample also contains other DNA sequences that code for the same CDR3. This sequence joins TRBV11-3 and TRBJ2-5; 12 positions match TRBD1. The CDR3 runs to 15 residues. The germline V gene has CDR1 SGHNT and CDR2 YENEEA. The junction had 6 bases not matched to a gene; V was cut back by 5 bases and J by 5 bases. CDR3 region: CASSPGQGAGETQYF. The CDR3, as DNA: TGTGCCAGCAGCCCGGGACAGGGGGCGGGTGAGACCCAGTACTTC.

The V call is TRBV18, the J call TRBJ2-1; 9 bases map to TRBD2. The J segment lost 7 bases and the V segment lost 2 bases, leaving 12 bases of the junction unmatched. The CDR3 is 17 amino acids. The germline CDR1 and CDR2 sequences are KGHSH and LQKENI. The CDR3 DNA follows: TGTGCCAGCTCACCAAAGAGTGGGACTAGCACCGAAAATGAGCAGTTCTTC. Translation gives CASSPKSGTSTENEQFF.

This chain links TRBV7-2 with TRBJ2-7, with 12 bases lining up with TRBD1. V gave up 1 base and J gave up 2 bases; unmatched junction bases: 6. In germline, CDR1 is SGHTA, CDR2 FQGNSA. The CDR3 length is 17 residues. CDR3 sequence: CASSLGVGTGGTYEQYF. The CDR3, as DNA: TGTGCCAGCAGCTTAGGGGTAGGGACAGGGGGCACCTACGAGCAGTACTTC.

The chain combines TRBV23-1 with TRBJ2-3; the D gene is possibly TRBD1 (6 bases). TRBV23-1 belongs to the ORF category, with a function that is uncertain. The CDR3 has 15 amino acids. Trimming removed 9 bases at V and 4 bases at J, with 20 bases between. The CDR3 DNA is TGCGCCAGTCCCGGGCCCAGGGGAGCGGCAGATACGCAGTATTTT. Translation: CASPGPRGAADTQYF.

With regard to this clone: One end of the junction fails to match germline, which may point to a read error. The chain has TRBV19 and TRBJ2-1, with TRBD2 identical over 11 bases. CDR3 size: 17 residues. Germline CDR1 is LNHDA and CDR2 is SQIVND (reference sequence). CDR3 sequence: CASRIAGGPPRENEQFF. The CDR3 region has the DNA TGTGCCAGTAGGATAGCGGGAGGGCCTCCACGTGAAAATGAGCAGTTCTTC.

This clone was seen a few times. The chain carries TRBV9 and TRBJ2-7, with D perhaps matching TRBD1 (6 bases). CDR3 size: 17 residues. Germline CDR1 reads SGDLS; CDR2 reads YYNGEE. V lost 0 bases, J lost 4 bases, and 20 bases lay in between. The chain's CDR3 is CASSVDPTGTGLYEQYF. The CDR3 region has the DNA TGTGCCAGCAGCGTAGATCCCACAGGGACGGGCCTTTACGAGCAGTACTTC.

The rearrangement uses TRBV7-3 and TRBJ2-3; 10 nucleotides match TRBD1. The CDR3 covers 15 residues. Losses at the gene ends were 4 bases for V and 3 bases for J; bases not matched to a gene: 4. CDR1 SGHTA and CDR2 FQGTGA come from the germline V gene. The CDR3 loop reads CASSYRQGATDTQYF. In nucleotides, the CDR3 is TGTGCCAGCAGCTACCGACAGGGGGCGACAGATACGCAGTATTTT.

Ten or more counts support this clone. V and J are TRBV13 and TRBJ1-4; tentative D call: TRBD1 (6 bases). The CDR3 runs to 14 residues. V was trimmed by 5 bases and J by 8 bases, leaving 15 bases between them. Germline-derived CDR1 and CDR2 are PRHDT and FYEKMQ (reference sequence). CDR3 coding DNA: TGTGCCAGCAGCGATAGAGGGCAGGGGGAAAAACTGTTTTTT. Its protein is CASSDRGQGEKLFF.

This sequence joins TRBV5-5 and TRBJ2-7; D remains unclear. This CDR3 contains 12 residues. Trimming stripped 4 bases from V and 5 bases from J, with 10 bases between. Germline lookup yields CDR1 SGHKS and CDR2 YYEKEE (reference sequence). CDR3 coding DNA: TGTGCCAGCAGCCCTAGGTGGGACGAGCAGTACTTC. Its protein product is CASSPRWDEQYF.

This chain uses TRBV4-2 with TRBJ2-1; D gene uncertain. CDR1 is LGHNA and CDR2 is YNFKEQ in the germline V gene. The V end lost 0 bases, the J end lost 8 bases, and 11 bases lay between the germline ends. This CDR3 comprises 14 residues. CDR3 sequence reads: CASSQEASRHEQFF. For the CDR3, the DNA is TGTGCCAGCAGCCAAGAGGCTAGTCGGCATGAGCAGTTCTTC.